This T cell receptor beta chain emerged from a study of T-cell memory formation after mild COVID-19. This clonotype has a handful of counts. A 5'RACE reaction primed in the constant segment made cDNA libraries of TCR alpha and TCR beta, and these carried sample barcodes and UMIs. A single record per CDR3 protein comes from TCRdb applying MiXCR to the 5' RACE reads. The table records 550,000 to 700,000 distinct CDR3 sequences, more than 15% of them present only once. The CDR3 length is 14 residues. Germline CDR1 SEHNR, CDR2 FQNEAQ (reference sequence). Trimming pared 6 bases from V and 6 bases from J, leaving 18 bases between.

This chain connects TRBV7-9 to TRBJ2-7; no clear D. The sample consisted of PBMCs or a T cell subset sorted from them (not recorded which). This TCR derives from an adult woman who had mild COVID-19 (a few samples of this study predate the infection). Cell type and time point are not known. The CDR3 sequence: CASRDAITTSEQYF. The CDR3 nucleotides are TGTGCCAGCAGGGACGCTATAACTACTTCCGAGCAGTACTTC.